The clone carrying this T cell receptor beta chain was recorded once. Its antigen is unknown. Per germline, CDR1 SGHTA and CDR2 FQGNSA. The ends were cut back, 2 bases at V and 4 bases at J, with 11 bases in the middle. CDR3 size: 14 residues. Sequencing of each sample assayed roughly 100,000 TCR templates. Generated by immunoSEQ multiplex PCR, the TCRdb table keeps only in-frame clones and is missing some. The sample has 70,000 to 90,000 clones, around 89% seen once. This record belongs to a study of siplizumab effects on memory and regulatory T cells. General study findings and limits: The majority of clones, roughly 80-96% of proliferating CD4+ or CD8+ clones, lacked an assignable naive or memory phenotype. Under siplizumab, alloreactive sequences traced to unstimulated CD4+ memory cells were significantly reduced.

This TCR was sampled from a human donor in good health. The material sequenced was CD4+ T cells sorted from blood. J is TRBJ2-5 and V is TRBV7-2, with a weak D call TRBD2 (6 bases). CDR3: CASSLHGTLETQYF. As DNA, the CDR3 is TGTGCCAGCAGCTTACACGGGACTCTAGAGACCCAGTACTTC.